A single sample is the source of the 12 T cell receptor beta chains below, sequenced in a study of Ad26.COV2.S vaccination and SARS-CoV-2 variants. Sequencing used immunoSEQ multiplex PCR; TCRdb keeps in-frame clones, though not all of them. Here the sample spans 410,000 or so clones, 75% to 95% being singletons. The sample's treatment: over 15 received Ad26.COV2.S at low or high dose, single or two shots; about five received placebo; per-sample allocation not given. Sampling happened 63 days after the first vaccine or placebo injection. Sequencing used peripheral blood, obtained in a trial of Ad26.COV2.S vaccine versus placebo. These receptors were obtained from a person aged 18 to 65 who received the Ad26.COV2.S COVID-19 vaccine or a placebo.

The V and J genes are TRBV4-2 and TRBJ1-4; D unclear. The CDR3 covers 15 residues. Trimming stripped 4 bases from V and 0 bases from J, with 9 bases between. Germline CDR1 is LGHNA and CDR2 is YNFKEQ. The CDR3 DNA is TGTGCCAGCAGCCGCGGACGTACAACTAATGAAAAACTGTTTTTT. This codes for CASSRGRTTNEKLFF.

The chain uses TRBV2 and TRBJ2-2, with 8 positions matching TRBD1. This CDR3 comprises 14 residues. Germline CDR1 reads SNHLY; CDR2 reads FYNNEI. V lost 5 bases, J lost 4 bases, and 3 bases stayed unmatched. The CDR3 protein is CASSRQGTTGELFF. In DNA, the CDR3 is TGTGCCAGCAGTCGACAGGGGACCACCGGGGAGCTGTTTTTT.

This rearrangement joins TRBV30 to TRBJ2-4, with no clear D. The CDR3 is 12 residues long. Trimming cost V 0 bases and J 6 bases, with 6 bases left between them. Germline CDR1 reads GTSNPN; CDR2 reads SVGIG (reference sequence). The CDR3 nucleotides are TGTGCCTGGAGTGTAAGAGGAAACATTCAGTACTTC. This encodes CAWSVRGNIQYF.

This clone was observed once. V is TRBV5-1 and J is TRBJ2-5; D perhaps matches TRBD2 (6 bases). Germline V CDR1 and CDR2: SGHRS, YFSETQ. The length of the CDR3 is 14 residues. Trimming pared 0 bases from V and 5 bases from J, leaving 11 bases between. The CDR3 sequence is CASSLGGSGETQYF. CDR3 nucleotides: TGCGCCAGCAGCTTGGGTGGGAGCGGGGAGACCCAGTACTTC.

V gene TRBV6-2 or TRBV6-3 combines with J gene TRBJ2-7, with 8 nucleotides matching TRBD1. CDR3 length equals 15 residues. The germline V gene has CDR1 MNHEY and CDR2 SVGEGT. V was clipped by 2 bases and J by 2 bases; unmatched bases: 5. The DNA of the CDR3 is TGTGCCAGCAGTTACGACAGGGGATTTCCCTACGAGCAGTACTTC. Protein product: CASSYDRGFPYEQYF.

The chain combines TRBV6-2 or TRBV6-3 with TRBJ2-1; the match to TRBD2 covers 9 bases. Germline CDR1 MNHEY, CDR2 SVGEGT. The CDR3 covers 17 residues. Losses at the gene ends were 5 bases for V and 4 bases for J; bases not matched to a gene: 12. The CDR3 DNA sequence: TGTGCCAGCAGTCACACCACGACTAGCGGAATTTACAATGAGCAGTTCTTC. Protein sequence: CASSHTTTSGIYNEQFF.

As to this clone: Other DNA sequences in this sample translate to the same CDR3. The V gene is TRBV18, the J gene TRBJ2-7; 7 bases match TRBD1. CDR1 KGHSH and CDR2 LQKENI come from the germline V gene. V lost 0 bases and J lost 3; bases outside the gene matches: 2. This CDR3 comprises 14 residues. In DNA, the CDR3 is TGTGCCAGCTCACCACCCGCAGGGGGCTACGAGCAGTACTTC. It is translated as CASSPPAGGYEQYF. The full variable domain, in which reference TRBV18 and TRBJ2-7 provide the parts outside the CDR3, is NAGVMQNPRHLVRRRGQEARLRCSPMKGHSHVYWYRQLPEEGLKFMVYLQKENIIDESGMPKERFSAEFPKEGPSILRIQQVVRGDSAAYFCASSPPAGGYEQYFGPGTRLTVT.

The rearrangement uses TRBV11-3 and TRBJ2-3; D may be TRBD2 (6 bases). The V and J ends lost 0 bases and 0 bases respectively, with 13 bases between them. Germline V gives CDR1 SGHNT, CDR2 YENEEA. CDR3 length: 17 amino acids. CDR3 sequence: CASSLDRGISSTDTQYF. The DNA of the CDR3 is TGTGCCAGCAGCTTAGATCGGGGGATCTCTAGCACAGATACGCAGTATTTT.

The V gene is TRBV18, the J gene TRBJ1-5; D possibly corresponds to TRBD1 (5 bases). The germline V and J ends were trimmed by 6 bases and 2 bases, with 14 bases remaining between them. CDR3 length: 15 residues. Germline V gene sequence: CDR1 KGHSH, CDR2 LQKENI. The CDR3 DNA reads TGTGCCAGCTCTCCGGGGCTGACCGGCAATCAGCCCCAGCATTTT. Its translation is CASSPGLTGNQPQHF. Drawing the rest from reference TRBV18 and TRBJ1-5, the complete variable domain is NAGVMQNPRHLVRRRGQEARLRCSPMKGHSHVYWYRQLPEEGLKFMVYLQKENIIDESGMPKERFSAEFPKEGPSILRIQQVVRGDSAAYFCASSPGLTGNQPQHFGDGTRLSIL.

The J gene is TRBJ2-1, the V gene TRBV7-9, with 13 bases matching TRBD2. V lost 5 bases, J lost 6 bases, and 4 bases stayed unmatched. The germline V gene encodes CDR1 SEHNR and CDR2 FQNEAQ (reference sequence). The CDR3 loop spans 15 amino acids. CDR3 in DNA: TGTGCCAGCAGCCCCGGGACTAGCGGGATCAATGAGCAGTTCTTC. It encodes CASSPGTSGINEQFF.

For the CDR3, the DNA is TGTGCCAGCAGCGTCGGACAGGCTAATTCACCCCTCCACTTT. Translating it yields CASSVGQANSPLHF. The gene calls are TRBV5-4 and TRBJ1-6, with 7 positions matching TRBD1. The CDR3 has 14 residues. CDR1 is SGHNT and CDR2 is YYREEE in the germline V gene (reference sequence). With 4 bases clipped from V and 6 bases from J, the junction kept 4 bases outside the gene matches. The entire variable domain, with the rest obtained from reference TRBV5-4 and TRBJ1-6, is as follows: ETGVTQSPTHLIKTRGQQVTLRCSSQSGHNTVSWYQQALGQGPQFIFQYYREEENGRGNFPPRFSGLQFPNYSSELNVNALELDDSALYLCASSVGQANSPLHFGNGTRLTVT.

V and J are TRBV28 and TRBJ1-2; no clear D. Germline V gene sequence: CDR1 MDHEN, CDR2 SYDVKM. The CDR3 is made up of 15 amino acids. V was shortened by 4 bases and J by 0 bases, with 12 bases between the two germline ends. CDR3 nucleotide sequence: TGTGCCAGCAGTTCCTTGGACGGGACTAACTATGGCTACACCTTC. This encodes CASSSLDGTNYGYTF.